This T cell receptor (beta chain) was identified during a study of post-analysis software for immune sequencing data (dated by TCRdb to about 2015). In the study overall: Relapsing-remitting, secondary progressive and progressive-relapsing multiple sclerosis were recorded as disease courses, and subtype annotation was lacking for some patients. Patient repertoires were compared against roughly 11 previously published healthy control repertoires from donors aged about 6 to 27 years. A subset of samples was prepared in parallel using single-end sample barcoding, then pooled and co-amplified after Illumina adapter ligation. What the work shows at the level of the full study, not this receptor alone: Direct clustering with F measure revealed strong co-clustering of samples prepared in the same batch, which led to a batch-effect correction. Normalized Chao1 diversity was significantly lower in multiple sclerosis patients than controls, suggesting substantial peripheral T-cell clonal expansion. Significantly higher frequencies in patients than in controls were found for about 5 TRBV segments, including TRBV5-6, TRBV5-1 and TRBV20-1. The control group was slightly older than the multiple sclerosis patient group.

Library preparation employed PCR. This sample was sequenced with an Illumina HiSeq 2500. To reduce PCR and sequencing biases, unique molecular identifiers were built into the TCR beta cDNA libraries. Roughly 500,000 cDNA molecules were obtained for every 1 to 10 million input T cells, so each molecule roughly corresponded to one T cell. The patient libraries were prepared and sequenced using the same protocol as the earlier healthy control dataset. Samples belonging to the same batch were prepared together, multiplexed and sequenced on a shared HiSeq lane. Concerning the study's data processing: MIGEC handled the raw barcoded reads, throwing out single-read molecular identifier groups before consensus assembly and CDR3 extraction. VDJtools was used for post-analysis of the clonotype tables, and diversity was normalized by down-sampling every dataset to the size of the smallest sample. To correct batch-related cross-sample contamination, repertoire overlap clustering matched CDR3 amino acid sequences but not nucleotide sequences. Through fastp at Q25 and MiXCR, TCRdb rebuilt clones from the public reads, retaining in-frame beta chains. Each entry merges the rows of one CDR3 protein and shows their most common DNA and genes. TCRdb, not the original authors, processed these V and J calls. In all, the sample holds about 540,000 distinct CDR3 sequences, and under 40% of those were seen once. The top ten clonotypes cover 4.5% to 7.5% of the sample.

Sequences SGHDT (CDR1) and YYEEEE (CDR2) are obtained from the germline V gene. A distance of 14 bases separates the germline ends of V and J, which lose 3 bases and 0 bases respectively. Inclusive of the bounding cysteine and phenylalanine, the CDR3 is 16 residues long. Only the CDR3 region is kept as DNA, spanning 48 bases read in frame from base 1. Regarding this clonotype: The antigen this receptor binds is unknown. No quality values exist for individual bases; no much larger clone is one base distant.

To demonstrate the VDJtools post-analysis software, TCR beta repertoires were profiled from the peripheral blood of 10 to 15 young patients with multiple sclerosis. The multiple sclerosis patients were children and adolescents ranging in age from roughly 6 to 16 years. The chain is assembled from TRBV5-6 and TRBJ2-3; matching of 6 bases hints at TRBD1 as the D gene. The sequence was obtained from a girl aged 2-17 years with multiple sclerosis. The sequencing input was blood. The nucleotide sequence reads as follows: TGTGCCAGCAGCTCGTACAGGGTTGGGAGCACAGATACGCAGTATTTT. This gives the protein CASSSYRVGSTDTQYF.